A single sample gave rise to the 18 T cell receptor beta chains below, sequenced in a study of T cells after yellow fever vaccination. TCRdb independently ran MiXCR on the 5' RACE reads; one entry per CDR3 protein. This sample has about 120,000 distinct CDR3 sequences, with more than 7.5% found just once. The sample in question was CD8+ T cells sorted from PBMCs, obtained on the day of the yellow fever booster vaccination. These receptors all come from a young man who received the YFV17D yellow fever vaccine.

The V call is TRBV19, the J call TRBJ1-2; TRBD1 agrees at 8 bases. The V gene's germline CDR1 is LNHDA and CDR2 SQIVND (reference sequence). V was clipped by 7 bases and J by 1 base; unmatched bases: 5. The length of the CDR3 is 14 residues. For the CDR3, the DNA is TGTGCCAGTATCGACAGGGGCTTTAACTATGGCTACACCTTC. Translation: CASIDRGFNYGYTF.

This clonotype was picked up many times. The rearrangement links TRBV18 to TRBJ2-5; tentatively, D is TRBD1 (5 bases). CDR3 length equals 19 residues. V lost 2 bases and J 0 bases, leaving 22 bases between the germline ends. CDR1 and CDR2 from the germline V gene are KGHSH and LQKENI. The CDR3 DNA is TGTGCCAGCTCACCAGGCCCGATTCTATCGACAGCCTACCAAGAGACCCAGTACTTC. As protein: CASSPGPILSTAYQETQYF.

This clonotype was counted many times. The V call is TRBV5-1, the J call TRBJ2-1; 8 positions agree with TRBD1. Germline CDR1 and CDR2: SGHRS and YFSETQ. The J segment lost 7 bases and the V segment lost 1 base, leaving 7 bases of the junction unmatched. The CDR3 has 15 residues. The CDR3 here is CASSLLRTGPNEQFF. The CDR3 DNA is TGCGCCAGCAGCTTGCTGAGGACAGGGCCTAATGAGCAGTTCTTC.

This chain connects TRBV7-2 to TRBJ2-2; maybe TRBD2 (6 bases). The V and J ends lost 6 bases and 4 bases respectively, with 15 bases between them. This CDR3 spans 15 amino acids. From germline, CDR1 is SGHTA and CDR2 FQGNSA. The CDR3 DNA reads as TGTGCCAGCAGGTCCCGGGAGAGAGGCACCGGGGAGCTGTTTTTT. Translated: CASRSRERGTGELFF. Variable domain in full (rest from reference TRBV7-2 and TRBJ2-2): GAGVSQSPSNKVTEKGKDVELRCDPISGHTALYWYRQSLGQGLEFLIYFQGNSAPDKSGLPSDRFSAERTGGSVSTLTIQRTQQEDSAVYLCASRSRERGTGELFFGEGSRLTVL.

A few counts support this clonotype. CDR3 sequence: CASSQYRNTGELFF. The CDR3 DNA sequence: TGCGCCAGCAGCCAGTACAGGAACACCGGGGAGCTGTTTTTT. This chain uses TRBV4-1 with TRBJ2-2; D uncertain. The CDR3 consists of 14 residues. Trimming left V 3 bases short and J 1 base short, with 6 bases between. CDR1 MGHRA and CDR2 YSYEKL come from the germline V gene.

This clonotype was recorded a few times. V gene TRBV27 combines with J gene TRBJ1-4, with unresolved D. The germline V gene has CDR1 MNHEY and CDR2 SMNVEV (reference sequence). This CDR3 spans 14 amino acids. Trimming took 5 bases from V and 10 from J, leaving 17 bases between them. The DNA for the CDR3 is TGTGCCAGCAGTGCTGAGCAGGTCGCGGGAAAACTGTTTTTT. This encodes CASSAEQVAGKLFF.

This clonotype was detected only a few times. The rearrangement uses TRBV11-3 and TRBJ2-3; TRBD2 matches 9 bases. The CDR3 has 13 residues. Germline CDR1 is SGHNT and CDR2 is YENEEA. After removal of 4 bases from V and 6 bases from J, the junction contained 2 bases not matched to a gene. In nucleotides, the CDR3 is TGTGCCAGCAGCTCCCTAGCGGGGGATACGCAGTATTTT. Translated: CASSSLAGDTQYF.

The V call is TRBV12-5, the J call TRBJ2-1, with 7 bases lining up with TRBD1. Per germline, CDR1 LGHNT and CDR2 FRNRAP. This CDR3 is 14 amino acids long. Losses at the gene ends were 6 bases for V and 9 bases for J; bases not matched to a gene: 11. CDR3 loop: CASGSTPTGSEQFF. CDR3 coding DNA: TGTGCTAGTGGCTCTACTCCGACAGGGAGTGAGCAGTTCTTC.

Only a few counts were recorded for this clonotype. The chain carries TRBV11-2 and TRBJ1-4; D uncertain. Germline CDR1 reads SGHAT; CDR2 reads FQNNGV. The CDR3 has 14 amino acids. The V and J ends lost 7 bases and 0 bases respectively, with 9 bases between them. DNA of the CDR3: TGTGCCAGCACCTACTTTGCAACTAATGAAAAACTGTTTTTT. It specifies CASTYFATNEKLFF.

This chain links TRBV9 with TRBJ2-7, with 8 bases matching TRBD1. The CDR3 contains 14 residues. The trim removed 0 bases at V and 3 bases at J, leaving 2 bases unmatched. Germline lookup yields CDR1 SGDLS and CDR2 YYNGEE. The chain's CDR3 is CASSVEGQGYEQYF. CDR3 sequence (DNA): TGTGCCAGCAGCGTAGAAGGACAGGGCTACGAGCAGTACTTC.

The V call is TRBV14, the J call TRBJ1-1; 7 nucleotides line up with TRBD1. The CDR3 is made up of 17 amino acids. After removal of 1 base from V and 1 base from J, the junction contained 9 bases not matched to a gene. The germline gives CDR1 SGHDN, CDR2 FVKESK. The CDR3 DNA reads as TGTGCCAGCAGCCAAGCAGCCAACAGGGGATGGAACACTGAAGCTTTCTTT. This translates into CASSQAANRGWNTEAFF.

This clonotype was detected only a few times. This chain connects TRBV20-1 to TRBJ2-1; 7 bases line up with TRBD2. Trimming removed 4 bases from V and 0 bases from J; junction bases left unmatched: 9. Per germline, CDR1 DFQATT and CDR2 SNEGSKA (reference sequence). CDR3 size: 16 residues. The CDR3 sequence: CSANLRGGRSYNEQFF. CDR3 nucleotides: TGCAGTGCTAACCTCCGCGGGGGTCGCTCCTACAATGAGCAGTTCTTC.

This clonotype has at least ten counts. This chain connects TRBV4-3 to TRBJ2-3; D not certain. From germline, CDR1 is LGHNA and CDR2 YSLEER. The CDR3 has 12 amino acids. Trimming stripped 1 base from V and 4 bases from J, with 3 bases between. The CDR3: CASSQVSDTQYF. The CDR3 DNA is TGCGCCAGCAGCCAAGTTTCAGATACGCAGTATTTT.

In nucleotides, the CDR3 is TGTGCCAGCAGCTTAGTAGGAGTTCAGCCCCAGCATTTT. This sequence encodes CASSLVGVQPQHF. V is TRBV7-2 and J is TRBJ1-5; the D is unclear. There are 13 residues in the CDR3. Per the germline V gene, CDR1 is SGHTA and CDR2 is FQGNSA. V lost 1 base and J 6 bases, leaving 7 bases between the germline ends.

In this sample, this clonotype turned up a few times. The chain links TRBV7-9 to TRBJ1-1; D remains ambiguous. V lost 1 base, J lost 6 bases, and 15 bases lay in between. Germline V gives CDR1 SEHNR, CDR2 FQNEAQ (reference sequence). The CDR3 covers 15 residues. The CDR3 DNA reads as TGTGCCAGCAGCTTAGGGAAAAAGGATAACCCTGAAGCTTTCTTT. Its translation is CASSLGKKDNPEAFF. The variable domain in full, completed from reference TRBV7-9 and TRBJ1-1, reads DTGVSQNPRHKITKRGQNVTFRCDPISEHNRLYWYRQTLGQGPEFLTYFQNEAQLEKSRLLSDRFSAERPKGSFSTLEIQRTEQGDSAMYLCASSLGKKDNPEAFFGQGTRLTVV.

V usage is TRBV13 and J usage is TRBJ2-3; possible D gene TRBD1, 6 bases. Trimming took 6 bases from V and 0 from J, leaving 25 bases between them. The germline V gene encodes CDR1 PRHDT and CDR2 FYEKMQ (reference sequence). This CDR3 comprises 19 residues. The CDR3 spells CASSSPPQGIPSSTDTQYF. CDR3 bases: TGTGCCAGCAGTTCCCCCCCTCAGGGGATTCCCTCTAGCACAGATACGCAGTATTTT.

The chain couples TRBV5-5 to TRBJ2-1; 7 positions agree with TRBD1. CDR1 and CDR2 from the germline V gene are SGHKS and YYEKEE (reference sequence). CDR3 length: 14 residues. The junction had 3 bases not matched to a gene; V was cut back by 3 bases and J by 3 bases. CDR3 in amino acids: CASSYRTGYNEQFF. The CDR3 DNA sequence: TGTGCCAGCAGCTATCGGACAGGCTACAATGAGCAGTTCTTC.

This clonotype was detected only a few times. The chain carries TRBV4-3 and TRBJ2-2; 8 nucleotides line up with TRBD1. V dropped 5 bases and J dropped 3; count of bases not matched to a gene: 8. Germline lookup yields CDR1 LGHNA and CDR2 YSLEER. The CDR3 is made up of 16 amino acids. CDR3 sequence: CASSFQTGEDTGELFF. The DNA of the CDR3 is TGCGCCAGCAGCTTCCAGACAGGGGAGGACACCGGGGAGCTGTTTTTT.